This T cell receptor (beta chain) was captured by sequencing in a study of prognosis after radiotherapy for stage I lung cancer. In the study overall: Fourteen patients had newly diagnosed primary stage I lung tumors, and a few had oligometastatic NSCLC after surgical resection of the primary tumor. Medical inoperability was considered to apply to all enrolled non-small cell lung cancer patients. Patients numbered about a dozen men and 6 women, aged roughly 53 to 84 with a median of approximately 74 years.

At each of two time points, six milliliters of venous blood were taken. This CDR3 has 13 amino acids. Trimming shortened V by 2 bases and J by 6 bases, and 10 bases separated the two germline ends. Per germline, CDR1 LGHDT and CDR2 YNNKEL (reference sequence). Genomic DNA served as the source from which two-round multiplex PCR generated TCR beta CDR3 amplicons. During first-round PCR, primers specific to each TRBV and TRBJ gene were used. MiXCR, run by TCRdb on the multiplex PCR reads, gives a single entry per CDR3 protein. Of more than 25,000 distinct CDR3 sequences listed, about 33% were seen once; the top ten hold roughly a third. This clonotype came up many times.

The clonotype was recovered from a donor older than 45 with non-small cell lung cancer. The starting material was PBMCs, obtained before or after stereotactic body radiation therapy (not recorded which). The chain is built from TRBV3-1 and TRBJ1-1, with TRBD1 as a possible D gene (5 bases). The CDR3 protein is CASSQFLRAEAFF. CDR3 bases: TGTGCCAGCAGCCAATTCCTCAGGGCTGAAGCTTTCTTT.